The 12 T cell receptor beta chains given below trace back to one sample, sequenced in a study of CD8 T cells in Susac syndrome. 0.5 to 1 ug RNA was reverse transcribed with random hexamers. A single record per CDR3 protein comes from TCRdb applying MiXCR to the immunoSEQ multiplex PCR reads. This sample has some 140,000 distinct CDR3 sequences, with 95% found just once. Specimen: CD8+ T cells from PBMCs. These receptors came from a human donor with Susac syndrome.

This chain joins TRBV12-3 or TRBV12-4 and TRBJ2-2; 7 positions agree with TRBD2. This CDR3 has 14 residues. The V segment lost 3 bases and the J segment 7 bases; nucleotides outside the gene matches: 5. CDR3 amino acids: CASSFGGGVGELFF. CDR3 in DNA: TGTGCCAGCAGTTTCGGTGGGGGGGTCGGGGAGCTGTTTTTT.

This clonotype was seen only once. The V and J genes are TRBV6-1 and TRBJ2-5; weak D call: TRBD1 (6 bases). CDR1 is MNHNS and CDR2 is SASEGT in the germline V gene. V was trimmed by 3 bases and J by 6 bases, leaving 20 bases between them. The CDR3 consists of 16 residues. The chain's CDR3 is CASSDLRGQYPQTQYF. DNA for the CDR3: TGTGCCAGCAGTGACCTCCGAGGACAGTACCCGCAGACCCAGTACTTC.

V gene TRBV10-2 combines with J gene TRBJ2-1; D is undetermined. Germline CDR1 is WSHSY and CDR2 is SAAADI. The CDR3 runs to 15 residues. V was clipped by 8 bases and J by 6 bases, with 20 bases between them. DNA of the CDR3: TGCGCCAGCGGTGGTGGGCCCCTAGGCCTCAATGAGCAGTTCTTC. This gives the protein CASGGGPLGLNEQFF.

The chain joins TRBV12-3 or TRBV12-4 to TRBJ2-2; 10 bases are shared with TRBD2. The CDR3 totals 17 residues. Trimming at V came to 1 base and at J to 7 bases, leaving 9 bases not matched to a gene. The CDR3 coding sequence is TGTGCCAGCAGTTTAGGAGCGGGAGGGCCCAATTACGGGGAGCTGTTTTTT. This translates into CASSLGAGGPNYGELFF.

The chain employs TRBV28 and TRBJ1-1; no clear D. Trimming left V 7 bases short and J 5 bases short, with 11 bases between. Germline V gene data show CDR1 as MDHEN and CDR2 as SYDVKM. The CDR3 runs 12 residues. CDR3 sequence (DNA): TGTGCCAGCATGAAAAGGAGGACTGAAGCTTTCTTT. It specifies CASMKRRTEAFF.

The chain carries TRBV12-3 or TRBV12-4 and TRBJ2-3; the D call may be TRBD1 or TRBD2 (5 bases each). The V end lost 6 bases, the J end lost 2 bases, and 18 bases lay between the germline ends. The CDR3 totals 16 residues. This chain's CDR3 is CASRGRPEGNTDTQYF. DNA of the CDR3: TGTGCCAGCAGGGGACGGCCAGAGGGGAACACAGATACGCAGTATTTT.

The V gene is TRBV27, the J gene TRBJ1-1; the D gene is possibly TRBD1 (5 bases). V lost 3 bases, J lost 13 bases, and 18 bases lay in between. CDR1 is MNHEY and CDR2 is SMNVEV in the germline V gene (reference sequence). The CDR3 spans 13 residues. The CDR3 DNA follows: TGTGCCAGCAGTTTCAACGGCCGGACTCAGGGTTTCTTT. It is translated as CASSFNGRTQGFF.

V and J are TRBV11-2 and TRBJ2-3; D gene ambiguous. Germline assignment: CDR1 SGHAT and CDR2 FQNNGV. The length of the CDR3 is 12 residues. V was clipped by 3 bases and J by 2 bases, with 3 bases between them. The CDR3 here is CASSFTTDTQYF. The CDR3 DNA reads TGTGCCAGCAGCTTTACCACAGATACGCAGTATTTT.

The CDR3 spells CASSQDMGPTDTQYF. The CDR3 coding sequence is TGTGCCAGCAGCCAAGATATGGGTCCTACAGATACGCAGTATTTT. V and J are TRBV14 and TRBJ2-3; D unclear. The CDR3 runs 15 residues. V was trimmed by 0 bases and J by 3 bases, leaving 10 bases between them. The germline V gene has CDR1 SGHDN and CDR2 FVKESK.

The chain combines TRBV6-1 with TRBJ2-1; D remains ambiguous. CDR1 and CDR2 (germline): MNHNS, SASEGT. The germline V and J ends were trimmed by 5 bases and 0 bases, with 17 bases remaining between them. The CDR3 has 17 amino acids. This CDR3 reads CASSPPPTPSSYNEQFF. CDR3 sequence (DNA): TGTGCCAGCAGTCCCCCCCCGACTCCTAGCTCCTACAATGAGCAGTTCTTC.

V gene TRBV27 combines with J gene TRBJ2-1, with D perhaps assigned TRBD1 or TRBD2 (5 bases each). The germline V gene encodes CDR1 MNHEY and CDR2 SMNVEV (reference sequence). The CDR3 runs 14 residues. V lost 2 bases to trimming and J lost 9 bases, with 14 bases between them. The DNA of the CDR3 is TGTGCCAGCAGTTTAAACTCCCCGGGACCTGAGCAGTTCTTC. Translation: CASSLNSPGPEQFF.

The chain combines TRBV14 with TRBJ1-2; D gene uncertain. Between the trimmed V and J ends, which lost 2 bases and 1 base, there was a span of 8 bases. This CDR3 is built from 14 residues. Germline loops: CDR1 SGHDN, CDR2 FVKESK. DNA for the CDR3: TGTGCCAGCAGCCAATTGGGGAATAACTATGGCTACACCTTC. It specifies CASSQLGNNYGYTF.